Sequencing of this T cell receptor (beta chain) was carried out in a study of a mutant IDH1 vaccine in newly diagnosed glioma. Study overall: Sex distribution of treated patients was around 62% male and roughly 40% female; mean age was roughly 37 years.

Germline CDR1 MNHNY, CDR2 SVGAGI (reference sequence). V lost 7 bases and J lost 4, with 13 bases in between. The CDR3 is made up of 13 amino acids. Assay: immunoSEQ multiplex PCR; the TCRdb copy retains only in-frame clones and omits some. The table shows 29,000 or so clones, with around three quarters occurring only once. Time point noted: week 35, safety follow-up. Doses consisted of 300 ug of mutant IDH1 20-mer peptide each, paired with topical imiquimod. With regard to this clone: Its antigen is undetermined.

Points from the study as a whole: Vaccine-induced immune responses were detected in 93.3% of patients. Seemingly, top peripheral T cell clonotype changes bore no relation to pseudoprogression.

The sequencing used PBMCs, collected from a glioma patient whose treatment included an IDH1 peptide vaccine. The TCR sequence derives from a man in his forties or fifties with glioma. The genes are TRBV6-6 and TRBJ1-1, with D unresolved. CDR3 sequence reads: CASTPAGITEAFF. The CDR3 bases are TGTGCCAGCACCCCCGCGGGGATCACTGAAGCTTTCTTT.